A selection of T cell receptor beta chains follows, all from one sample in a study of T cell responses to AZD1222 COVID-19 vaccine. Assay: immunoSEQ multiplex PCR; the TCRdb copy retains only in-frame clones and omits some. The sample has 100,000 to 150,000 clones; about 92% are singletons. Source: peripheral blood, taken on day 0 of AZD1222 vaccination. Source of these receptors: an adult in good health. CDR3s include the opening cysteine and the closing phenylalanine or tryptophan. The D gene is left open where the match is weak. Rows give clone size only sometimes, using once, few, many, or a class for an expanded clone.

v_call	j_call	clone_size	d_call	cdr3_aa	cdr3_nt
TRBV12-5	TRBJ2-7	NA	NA	CASEGSSGSAYEQYF	TGTGCTAGTGAGGGATCTTCGGGGTCTGCCTACGAGCAGTACTTC
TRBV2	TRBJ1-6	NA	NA	CASSPTGRGSPLHF	TGTGCCAGCAGTCCCACGGGCAGGGGTTCACCCCTCCACTTT
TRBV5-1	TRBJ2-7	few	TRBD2	CASSGIAGGPGEQYF	TGCGCCAGCAGCGGAATAGCGGGAGGGCCGGGCGAGCAGTACTTC
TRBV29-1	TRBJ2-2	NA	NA	CSGGRGTLNTGELFF	TGCAGCGGGGGCAGAGGCACCCTGAACACCGGGGAGCTGTTTTTT
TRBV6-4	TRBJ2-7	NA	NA	CASTSAEQYF	TGTGCCAGCACTTCGGCCGAGCAGTACTTC
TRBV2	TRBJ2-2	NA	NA	CASGATYSNTGELFF	TGTGCCAGCGGGGCCACATATTCGAACACCGGGGAGCTGTTTTTT
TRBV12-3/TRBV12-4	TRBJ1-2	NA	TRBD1	CASSRQGAGGYTF	TGTGCCAGCAGCCGACAGGGGGCAGGGGGCTACACCTTC
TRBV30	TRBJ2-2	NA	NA	CAWNPIPGELFF	TGTGCCTGGAACCCTATTCCCGGGGAGCTGTTTTTT
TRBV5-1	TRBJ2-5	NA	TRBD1	CASSWKGTDQETQYF	TGCGCCAGCAGCTGGAAAGGGACAGATCAAGAGACCCAGTACTTC
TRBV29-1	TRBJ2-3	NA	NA	CSVGVGPGPTDTQYF	TGCAGCGTTGGGGTGGGTCCAGGACCCACAGATACGCAGTATTTT
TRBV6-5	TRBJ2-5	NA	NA	CASSYSNPSYETQYF	TGTGCCAGCAGTTACTCGAACCCGTCCTATGAGACCCAGTACTTC
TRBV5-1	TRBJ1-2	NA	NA	CASSKNAYRNYGYTF	TGCGCCAGCAGCAAAAACGCGTACAGAAACTATGGCTACACCTTC
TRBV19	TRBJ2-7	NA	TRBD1	CASSGTGLAAYEQYF	TGTGCCAGTAGTGGGACAGGGTTAGCGGCCTACGAGCAGTACTTC
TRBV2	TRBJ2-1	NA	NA	CASSGQYNEQFF	TGTGCCAGCAGTGGACAGTACAATGAGCAGTTCTTC
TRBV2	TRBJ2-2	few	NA	CASSALRGGSTGELFF	TGTGCCAGCAGTGCACTCAGGGGAGGTAGCACCGGGGAGCTGTTTTTT
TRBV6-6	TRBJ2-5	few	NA	CASSIASGRPQYF	TGTGCCAGCAGTATAGCGTCCGGGCGGCCCCAGTACTTC
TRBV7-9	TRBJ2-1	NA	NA	CASSGSAALALTREQFF	TGTGCCAGCAGCGGATCAGCGGCCCTAGCGCTAACCCGTGAGCAGTTCTTC
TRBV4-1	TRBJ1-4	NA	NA	CASSQVPGKSEKLFF	TGCGCCAGCAGCCAAGTACCGGGTAAAAGCGAAAAACTGTTTTTT
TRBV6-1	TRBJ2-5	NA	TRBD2	CASSETTGTSGRGSQETQYF	TGTGCCAGCAGTGAAACTACCGGGACTAGCGGGAGGGGGTCCCAAGAGACCCAGTACTTC
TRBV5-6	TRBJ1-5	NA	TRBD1	CASSSGGFNQPQHF	TGTGCCAGCAGCTCAGGGGGTTTCAATCAGCCCCAGCATTTT
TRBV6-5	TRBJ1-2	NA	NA	CASSYSNRRLLYGYTF	TGTGCCAGCAGTTACTCGAATAGGAGGTTACTCTATGGCTACACCTTC
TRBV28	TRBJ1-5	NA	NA	CASSLFGNQPQHF	TGTGCCAGCAGTTTATTTGGCAACCAGCCCCAGCATTTT
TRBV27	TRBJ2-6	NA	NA	CASRDIRANVLTF	TGTGCCAGCAGGGACATCCGGGCCAACGTCCTGACTTTC
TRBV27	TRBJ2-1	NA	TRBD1	CASIKTGTGARGEQFF	TGTGCCAGCATCAAAACCGGGACAGGGGCCCGAGGGGAGCAGTTCTTC
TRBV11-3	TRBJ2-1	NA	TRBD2	CASSLPGTSGTNEQFF	TGTGCCAGCAGCTTACCAGGGACTAGCGGTACCAATGAGCAGTTCTTC
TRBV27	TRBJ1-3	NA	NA	CASSLARGSGNTIYF	TGTGCCAGCAGTTTAGCTCGGGGGTCCGGAAACACCATATATTTT
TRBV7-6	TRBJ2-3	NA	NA	CASSLGQPDTQYF	TGTGCCAGCAGCTTAGGACAGCCAGATACGCAGTATTTT
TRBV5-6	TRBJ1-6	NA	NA	CASSPRQHYNSPLHF	TGTGCCAGCAGCCCGAGACAACACTATAATTCACCCCTCCACTTT
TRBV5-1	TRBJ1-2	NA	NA	CASSLAGINYGYTF	TGCGCCAGCAGCTTAGCGGGTATCAACTATGGCTACACCTTC
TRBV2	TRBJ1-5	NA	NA	CASSEREGLGQPQHF	TGTGCCAGCAGTGAGAGGGAAGGTTTAGGTCAGCCCCAGCATTTT
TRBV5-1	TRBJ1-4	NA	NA	CASSLVPTNEKLFF	TGCGCCAGCAGCTTGGTCCCAACTAATGAAAAACTGTTTTTT
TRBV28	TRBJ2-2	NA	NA	CASSPGPGTGELFF	TGTGCCAGCAGCCCAGGGCCGGGGACCGGGGAGCTGTTTTTT
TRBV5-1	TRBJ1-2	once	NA	CASSLSQPDQYGYTF	TGCGCCAGCAGCTTAAGCCAGCCAGACCAATATGGCTACACCTTC
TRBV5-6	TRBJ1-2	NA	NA	CASSFPGNGYTF	TGTGCCAGCAGCTTTCCAGGAAACGGCTACACCTTC
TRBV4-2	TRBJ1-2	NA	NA	CASSQAGTAYGYTF	TGTGCCAGCAGCCAAGCCGGGACTGCCTATGGCTACACCTTC
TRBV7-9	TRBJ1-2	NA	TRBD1	CASSYQGAYDYTF	TGTGCCAGCAGCTATCAGGGGGCTTATGACTACACCTTC
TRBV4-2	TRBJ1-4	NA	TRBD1	CASSPWTGPRNEKLFF	TGTGCCAGCAGCCCTTGGACAGGTCCCAGAAATGAAAAACTGTTTTTT
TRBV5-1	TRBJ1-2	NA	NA	CASSLDSPNYGYTF	TGCGCCAGCAGTTTAGACAGTCCTAACTATGGCTACACCTTC
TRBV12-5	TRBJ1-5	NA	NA	CASALNSNQPQHF	TGTGCTAGTGCCTTGAATAGCAATCAGCCCCAGCATTTT
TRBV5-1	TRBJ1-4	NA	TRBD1	CASSLGTGRNEKLFF	TGCGCCAGCAGCTTGGGGACAGGCCGTAATGAAAAACTGTTTTTT
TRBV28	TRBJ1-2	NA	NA	CASSFGGARGYTF	TGTGCCAGCAGTTTTGGGGGCGCGAGAGGCTACACCTTC
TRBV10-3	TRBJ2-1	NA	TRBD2	CAISEGSGRGAYNEQFF	TGTGCCATCAGTGAGGGTAGCGGGAGGGGAGCCTACAATGAGCAGTTCTTC
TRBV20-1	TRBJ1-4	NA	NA	CSASLGATNEKLFF	TGCAGTGCTAGTCTGGGAGCAACTAATGAAAAACTGTTTTTT
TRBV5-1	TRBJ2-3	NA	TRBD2	CASSLNTQTSGRAGTDTQYF	TGCGCCAGCAGCTTGAACACTCAGACTAGCGGGAGGGCTGGCACAGATACGCAGTATTTT
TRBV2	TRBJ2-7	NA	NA	CASTRDKTYEQYF	TGTGCCAGCACCCGGGATAAAACCTACGAGCAGTACTTC
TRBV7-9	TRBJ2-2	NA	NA	CASSLIPGNTGELFF	TGTGCCAGCAGCTTAATACCGGGTAACACCGGGGAGCTGTTTTTT